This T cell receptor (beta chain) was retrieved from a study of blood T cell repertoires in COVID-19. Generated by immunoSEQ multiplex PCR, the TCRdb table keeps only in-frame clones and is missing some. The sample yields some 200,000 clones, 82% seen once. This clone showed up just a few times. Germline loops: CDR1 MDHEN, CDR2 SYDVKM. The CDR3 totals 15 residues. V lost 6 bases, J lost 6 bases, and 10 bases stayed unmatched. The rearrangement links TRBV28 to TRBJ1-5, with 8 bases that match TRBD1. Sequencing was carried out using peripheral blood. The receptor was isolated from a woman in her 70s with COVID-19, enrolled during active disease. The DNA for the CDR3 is TGTGCCAGCAGAAAACGTCAGGGGGCCATTCAGCCCCAGCATTTT. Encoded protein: CASRKRQGAIQPQHF.